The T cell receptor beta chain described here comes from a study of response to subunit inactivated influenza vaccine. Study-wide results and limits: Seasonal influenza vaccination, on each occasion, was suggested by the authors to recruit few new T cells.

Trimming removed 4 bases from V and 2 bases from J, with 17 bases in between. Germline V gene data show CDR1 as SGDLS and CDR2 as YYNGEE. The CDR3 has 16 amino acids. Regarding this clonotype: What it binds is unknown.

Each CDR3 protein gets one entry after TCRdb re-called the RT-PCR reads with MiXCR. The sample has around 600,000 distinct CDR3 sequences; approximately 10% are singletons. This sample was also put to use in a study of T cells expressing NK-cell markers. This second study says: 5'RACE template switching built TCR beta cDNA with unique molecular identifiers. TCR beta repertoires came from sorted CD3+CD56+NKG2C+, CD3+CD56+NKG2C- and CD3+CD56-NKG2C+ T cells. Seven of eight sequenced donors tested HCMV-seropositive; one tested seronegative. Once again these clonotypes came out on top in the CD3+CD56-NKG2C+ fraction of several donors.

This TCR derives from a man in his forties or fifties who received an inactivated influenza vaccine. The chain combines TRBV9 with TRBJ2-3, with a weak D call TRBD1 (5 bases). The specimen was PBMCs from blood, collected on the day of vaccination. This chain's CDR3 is CASSRQYNIITDTQYF. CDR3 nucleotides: TGTGCCAGCAGCCGACAGTACAACATAATCACAGATACGCAGTATTTT.